Below, one TCR beta chain is given with its context. Assay: immunoSEQ multiplex PCR; the TCRdb copy retains only in-frame clones and omits some. The sample lists 230,000 or so clones; 84% were seen once. This entry belongs to a study of blood T cell repertoires in COVID-19. The CDR3 has 14 residues. CDR1 SGDLS and CDR2 YYNGEE come from the germline V gene. V was trimmed by 0 bases and J by 1 base, leaving 7 bases between them. This chain joins TRBV9 and TRBJ1-1, with a weak D call TRBD1 (5 bases). The clonotype was recovered from a man in his fifties with active or convalescent COVID-19. The specimen was peripheral blood. This chain's CDR3 is CASSVVGQNTEAFF. The CDR3, as DNA: TGTGCCAGCAGCGTAGTAGGACAGAACACTGAAGCTTTCTTT.